This T cell receptor (beta chain) was found in a study of OX40 agonist ivuxolimab in advanced cancers. The wider study: Patients received the agonistic anti-OX40 (CD134) antibody ivuxolimab.

Here immunoSEQ multiplex PCR was the method, and the copy in TCRdb shows in-frame clones only, minus some. The sample contains 65,000 to 95,000 clones, 80% to 90% of which appear only once. Trimming stripped 2 bases from V and 1 base from J, with 6 bases between. Germline V gene sequence: CDR1 MNHEY, CDR2 SVGAGI. This CDR3 region has 15 residues. The sample consisted of CD4+ or CD8+ T cells sorted from blood, taken in a trial of the OX40 agonist ivuxolimab. The receptor comes from an adult with an advanced solid tumor such as melanoma, head and neck, liver or kidney cancer. The rearrangement joins TRBV6-5 to TRBJ2-6; D is uncertain. The CDR3 protein is CASSYSTSGANVLTF. CDR3 in DNA: TGTGCCAGCAGTTACAGTACGTCTGGGGCCAACGTCCTGACTTTC.